Each of the 29 T cell receptor beta chains below was sequenced from the same sample in a study of OX40 agonist ivuxolimab in advanced cancers. Sequenced by immunoSEQ multiplex PCR; TCRdb stores in-frame clones only, minus some. The data contain 50,000 to 65,000 clones, about 80% of them singletons. The specimen was CD4+ or CD8+ T cells sorted from blood, collected in a trial of the OX40 agonist ivuxolimab. The receptors originated from an adult with an advanced solid tumor such as melanoma, head and neck, liver or kidney cancer.

This rearrangement joins TRBV7-9 to TRBJ1-4; the D gene is possibly TRBD1 (5 bases). The CDR3 is 15 amino acids. The germline CDR1 and CDR2 sequences are SEHNR and FQNEAQ (reference sequence). V was pared by 5 bases and J by 8 bases, with 18 bases between. CDR3 bases: TGTGCCAGCAGCCCCCTAAGCCGGAGGGGCGAAAAACTGTTTTTT. Amino acid sequence: CASSPLSRRGEKLFF.

V is TRBV10-1 and J is TRBJ2-7, with TRBD2 identical over 13 bases. CDR3 length: 13 amino acids. Germline V gene lookup returns CDR1 WNHNN and CDR2 SYGVQD (reference sequence). Germline trimming cut 6 bases from V and 13 bases from J; bases unmatched to any gene: 9. CDR3 DNA: TGCGCCAGCAGACCGGGACTAGCGGGGACCCTTTACTTC. As protein: CASRPGLAGTLYF.

This clone was detected once. The V and J genes are TRBV19 and TRBJ1-1, with 7 positions matching TRBD1. There are 13 residues in the CDR3. Germline values: CDR1 LNHDA, CDR2 SQIVND (reference sequence). V trimming: 2 bases; J trimming: 7 bases; junction bases outside the gene matches: 4. In nucleotides, the CDR3 is TGTGCCAGTAGTATATCGACAGGGATTGAAGCTTTCTTT. Its protein product is CASSISTGIEAFF. Variable domain in full (rest from reference TRBV19 and TRBJ1-1): DGGITQSPKYLFRKEGQNVTLSCEQNLNHDAMYWYRQDPGQGLRLIYYSQIVNDFQKGDIAEGYSVSREKKESFPLTVTSAQKNPTAFYLCASSISTGIEAFFGQGTRLTVV.

The chain combines TRBV11-3 with TRBJ2-5, with D possibly called TRBD1 or TRBD2 (5 bases each). Germline CDR1 SGHNT, CDR2 YENEEA. The V end lost 6 bases, the J end lost 5 bases, and 13 bases lay between the germline ends. This CDR3 region has 13 residues. The CDR3: CASRPGTLETQYF. In DNA, the CDR3 is TGTGCCAGCAGGCCCGGGACCCTGGAGACCCAGTACTTC.

The chain employs TRBV2 and TRBJ2-3; D gene unclear. The CDR3 sequence is 12 residues long. The V and J ends lost 2 bases and 6 bases respectively, with 6 bases between them. The germline gives CDR1 SNHLY, CDR2 FYNNEI. The CDR3 region has the DNA TGTGCCAGCAGTGAAAATGGTGATACGCAGTATTTT. It yields the protein CASSENGDTQYF. Looking up the rest from reference TRBV2 and TRBJ2-3 gives the full variable domain: EPEVTQTPSHQVTQMGQEVILRCVPISNHLYFYWYRQILGQKVEFLVSFYNNEISEKSEIFDDQFSVERPDGSNFTLKIRSTKLEDSAMYFCASSENGDTQYFGPGTRLTVL.

V usage is TRBV7-2 and J usage is TRBJ1-3; perhaps TRBD1 as D (5 bases). The CDR3 spans 13 residues. Germline V gives CDR1 SGHTA, CDR2 FQGNSA. The CDR3 loop is CAGGHGLGNTIYF. As DNA, the CDR3 is TGTGCGGGGGGTCACGGGTTGGGAAACACCATATATTTT.

This clone was observed a handful of times. Other DNA sequences in the same sample also yield this CDR3. The chain uses TRBV7-2 and TRBJ1-1, with a tentative D call TRBD1 (6 bases). The CDR3 length is 13 residues. Germline V CDR1 and CDR2: SGHTA, FQGNSA. V was trimmed by 4 bases and J by 0 bases, leaving 6 bases between them. This CDR3 is CASSWTVNTEAFF. CDR3 bases: TGTGCCAGCAGCTGGACAGTGAACACTGAAGCTTTCTTT.

The gene calls are TRBV5-1 and TRBJ2-7; 8 bases are shared with TRBD2. Germline loops: CDR1 SGHRS, CDR2 YFSETQ. The CDR3 is made up of 15 amino acids. V was pared by 0 bases and J by 0 bases, with 2 bases of the junction left unmatched. CDR3 loop: CASSLDGTSSYEQYF. The CDR3 region has the DNA TGCGCCAGCAGCTTGGATGGGACTAGCTCCTACGAGCAGTACTTC.

This chain joins TRBV7-6 and TRBJ2-1; 8 nucleotides line up with TRBD2. Per germline, CDR1 SGHVS and CDR2 FNYEAQ. The CDR3 loop spans 17 amino acids. V shed 0 bases, J shed 5 bases, and the junction held 9 bases outside the gene matches. The chain's CDR3 is CASSLAYKREWDNEQFF. As DNA, the CDR3 is TGTGCCAGCAGCTTAGCCTATAAGCGGGAGTGGGACAATGAGCAGTTCTTC.

The chain links TRBV4-3 to TRBJ2-7, with TRBD2 matching 7 bases. The CDR3 totals 15 residues. J was trimmed by 2 bases and V by 0 bases; bases with no gene match: 4. Germline V gene lookup returns CDR1 LGHNA and CDR2 YSLEER. CDR3 residues: CASSQEAGAPYEQYF. CDR3 sequence (DNA): TGCGCCAGCAGCCAAGAGGCGGGAGCCCCCTACGAGCAGTACTTC.

The chain uses TRBV18 and TRBJ1-1; perhaps TRBD1 as D (5 bases). V was trimmed by 3 bases and J by 7 bases, leaving 15 bases between them. The length of the CDR3 is 14 residues. CDR1 and CDR2 from the germline V gene are KGHSH and LQKENI. CDR3 region: CASSPVGRDGEAFF. The CDR3 DNA is TGTGCCAGCTCACCGGTCGGTAGGGACGGTGAAGCTTTCTTT.

This clone was detected once. This chain's CDR3 is CASSLVPGASNSPLHF. CDR3 nucleotides: TGTGCCAGCAGCTTAGTCCCAGGGGCGAGTAATTCACCCCTCCACTTT. The V and J genes are TRBV7-2 and TRBJ1-6; TRBD1 is a possible D gene (6 bases). Germline V gene sequence: CDR1 SGHTA, CDR2 FQGNSA. The CDR3 spans 16 residues. Trimming pared 1 base from V and 6 bases from J, leaving 13 bases between.

The table lists this clone with a few counts. This rearrangement joins TRBV19 to TRBJ1-2, with D unresolved. Germline V gene lookup returns CDR1 LNHDA and CDR2 SQIVND (reference sequence). CDR3 size: 13 residues. Trimming pared 8 bases from V and 5 bases from J, leaving 15 bases between. The CDR3 DNA sequence: TGTGCCAGTTCAAGACACCAAGTGTATGGCTACACCTTC. It yields the protein CASSRHQVYGYTF.

V and J are TRBV11-2 and TRBJ2-2, with a weak D call TRBD2 (6 bases). Germline-derived CDR1 and CDR2 are SGHAT and FQNNGV. The CDR3 extends over 17 amino acids. Deletions cut 5 bases from V and 5 bases from J, with 21 bases between. In DNA form, the CDR3 reads TGTGCCAGCAGCCTAAGAAAATCGTCGGGAGAGACCGGGGAGCTGTTTTTT. This gives the protein CASSLRKSSGETGELFF.

The J gene is TRBJ2-1, the V gene TRBV27; possibly TRBD2 for D (6 bases). The germline V gene encodes CDR1 MNHEY and CDR2 SMNVEV (reference sequence). CDR3 length: 13 residues. With 2 bases removed from V and 10 bases from J, the gap between germline ends came to 12 bases. In DNA, the CDR3 is TGTGCCAGCAGTTTAAAAGGAACTAGCGAGCAGTTCTTC. Translating gives CASSLKGTSEQFF.

The chain couples TRBV11-3 to TRBJ1-1, with TRBD1 as a possible D gene (5 bases). This CDR3 has 16 residues. V shed 1 base and J shed 2 bases, with 14 bases lying between them. Germline V gene lookup returns CDR1 SGHNT and CDR2 YENEEA. The CDR3 bases are TGTGCCAGCAGCTTAGGGTGGCCGGACATCAACACTGAAGCTTTCTTT. Its translation is CASSLGWPDINTEAFF. Full variable domain (remainder filled in from reference TRBV11-3 and TRBJ1-1): EAGVVQSPRYKIIEKKQPVAFWCNPISGHNTLYWYLQNLGQGPELLIRYENEEAVDDSQLPKDRFSAERLKGVDSTLKIQPAELGDSAVYLCASSLGWPDINTEAFFGQGTRLTVV.

The V call is TRBV19, the J call TRBJ2-2; D is perhaps TRBD2 (5 bases). The germline CDR1 and CDR2 sequences are LNHDA and SQIVND (reference sequence). The CDR3 has 14 amino acids. Trimming took 8 bases from V and 6 from J, leaving 16 bases between them. CDR3 coding DNA: TGTGCCAGTCGGGTCCAGGAGGAGGCCGGGGAGCTGTTTTTT. Translating gives CASRVQEEAGELFF.

V usage is TRBV4-2 and J usage is TRBJ2-5, with 12 positions matching TRBD2. The length of the CDR3 is 17 residues. The J segment lost 6 bases and the V segment lost 3 bases, leaving 11 bases of the junction unmatched. CDR1 and CDR2 (germline): LGHNA, YNFKEQ. The CDR3 region has the DNA TGTGCCAGCAGCCAGGCGGAAGGACTAGCGGGGCCCAAGACCCAGTACTTC. Amino acids: CASSQAEGLAGPKTQYF.

This clone showed up just once. This chain connects TRBV7-2 to TRBJ2-5, with 10 bases that match TRBD2. Trimming took 5 bases from V and 5 from J; bases not matched to a gene: 11. Germline lookup yields CDR1 SGHTA and CDR2 FQGNSA. The CDR3 is 16 residues long. CDR3 DNA sequence: TGTGCCAGCAGCCCCTACCCCCTAGCGGGGGATGAGACCCAGTACTTC. It codes for CASSPYPLAGDETQYF.

V is TRBV11-3 and J is TRBJ1-1; a possible D gene is TRBD1 (5 bases). Germline V gene data show CDR1 as SGHNT and CDR2 as YENEEA. Trimming removed 6 bases from V and 4 bases from J, with 15 bases in between. This CDR3 region has 14 residues. CDR3 protein: CASRIPGRGTEAFF. CDR3 coding DNA: TGTGCCAGCAGGATACCAGGGCGCGGCACTGAAGCTTTCTTT.

The J gene is TRBJ2-1, the V gene TRBV7-9; 9 bases agree with TRBD1. The CDR3 is 17 residues long. The germline gives CDR1 SEHNR, CDR2 FQNEAQ (reference sequence). Losses at the gene ends were 4 bases for V and 5 bases for J; bases not matched to a gene: 12. CDR3 DNA sequence: TGTGCCAGCAGCTCAGTTTACTTCCGGGACAGGGACAATGAGCAGTTCTTC. As protein: CASSSVYFRDRDNEQFF.

The rearrangement links TRBV6-6 to TRBJ2-7; a weak D match, TRBD1 (6 bases). The CDR3 consists of 13 residues. From germline, CDR1 is MNHNY and CDR2 SVGAGI (reference sequence). Trimming cost V 6 bases and J 2 bases, with 11 bases left between them. For the CDR3, the DNA is TGTGCCAGCAGCGGACAGAGGGCCTACGAGCAGTACTTC. This sequence encodes CASSGQRAYEQYF.

The chain couples TRBV5-5 to TRBJ2-2; D uncertain. The V and J ends lost 4 bases and 1 base respectively, with 5 bases between them. The germline V gene has CDR1 SGHKS and CDR2 YYEKEE (reference sequence). The CDR3 is 13 amino acids. CDR3 DNA: TGTGCCAGCAGCATTTTGAACACCGGGGAGCTGTTTTTT. This codes for CASSILNTGELFF.

In DNA form, the CDR3 reads TGTGCCAGTATAGGGGGCGCGGGTAGCTCCTACAATGAGCAGTTCTTC. Protein product: CASIGGAGSSYNEQFF. The chain uses TRBV19 and TRBJ2-1; TRBD1 agrees at 7 bases. Germline CDR1 is LNHDA and CDR2 is SQIVND (reference sequence). After removal of 7 bases from V and 0 bases from J, the junction contained 9 bases not matched to a gene. The CDR3 is 16 residues long.

This rearrangement joins TRBV5-1 to TRBJ1-3; possibly TRBD1 for D (5 bases). CDR3 length: 16 residues. Germline V CDR1 and CDR2: SGHRS, YFSETQ. Trimming took 0 bases from V and 0 from J, leaving 10 bases between them. In DNA, the CDR3 is TGCGCCAGCAGCTTGGGAGGGGCAAGCTCTGGAAACACCATATATTTT. This translates into CASSLGGASSGNTIYF.

V and J are TRBV11-3 and TRBJ2-3; tentative D call: TRBD2 (7 bases). This CDR3 is built from 13 residues. Deletions cut 5 bases from V and 8 bases from J, with 14 bases between. Germline V gene sequence: CDR1 SGHNT, CDR2 YENEEA. DNA for the CDR3: TGTGCCAGCAGCGGGGGGGGCTTCGGTACGCAGTATTTT. Its protein is CASSGGGFGTQYF.

V is TRBV30 and J is TRBJ1-4, with 8 bases identical to TRBD1. Looked up from germline, CDR1 is GTSNPN and CDR2 is SVGIG (reference sequence). V was clipped by 4 bases and J by 4 bases; unmatched bases: 8. The CDR3 is 15 residues long. The CDR3 sequence: CAWNHAGGFNEKLFF. In DNA, the CDR3 is TGTGCCTGGAACCATGCAGGGGGCTTTAATGAAAAACTGTTTTTT.

A single count supports this clone. This chain joins TRBV5-1 and TRBJ1-1, with 9 nucleotides matching TRBD1. The CDR3 loop spans 14 amino acids. The V and J ends lost 4 bases and 3 bases, in that order; junction bases with no gene match: 4. In germline, CDR1 is SGHRS, CDR2 YFSETQ. The CDR3 DNA reads TGCGCCAGCAGCCCAGGGACAGGGTACACTGAAGCTTTCTTT. Its translation is CASSPGTGYTEAFF. Variable domain in full (rest from reference TRBV5-1 and TRBJ1-1): KAGVTQTPRYLIKTRGQQVTLSCSPISGHRSVSWYQQTPGQGLQFLFEYFSETQRNKGNFPGRFSGRQFSNSRSEMNVSTLELGDSALYLCASSPGTGYTEAFFGQGTRLTVV.

J is TRBJ1-5 and V is TRBV30; 7 nucleotides match TRBD1. Germline-derived CDR1 and CDR2 are GTSNPN and SVGIG (reference sequence). This CDR3 has 13 amino acids. V lost 3 bases, J lost 7 bases, and 6 bases stayed unmatched. CDR3 sequence (DNA): TGTGCCTGGAGCCAAAAGACAGGGCAGCCCCAGCATTTT. Translation gives CAWSQKTGQPQHF.